These T cell receptor beta chains were read from a single sample in a study of Ad26.COV2.S vaccination and SARS-CoV-2 variants. Libraries were prepared by immunoSEQ multiplex PCR; TCRdb keeps only in-frame clonotypes and omits some of them. This table holds about 350,000 clones, approximately 84% found once. The sample was peripheral blood, taken in a trial of Ad26.COV2.S vaccine versus placebo. Source of these receptors: a person between 18 and 65 years old who received the Ad26.COV2.S COVID-19 vaccine or a placebo. Both conserved end residues are part of each CDR3. The D gene is left open where the match is weak. A row's size may be missing; if present it is once, few, many or a size class.

j_call clone_size v_call d_call cdr3_nt cdr3_aa
TRBJ1-4 - TRBV5-6 - TGTGCCAGCAGCAAGGGGAAGGGGGTCGAAAAACTGTTTTTT CASSKGKGVEKLFF
TRBJ2-5 - TRBV28 - TGTGCCAGCAGTAAGCGGTTAAAGGGAAGGGAGACCCAGTACTTC CASSKRLKGRETQYF
TRBJ2-3 - TRBV9 TRBD2 TGTGCCAGCAGCGCTGCGGGAGGGCGCACAGATACGCAGTATTTT CASSAAGGRTDTQYF
TRBJ2-5 - TRBV6-5 - TGTGCCAGCAGTCGTCAAGAGACCCAGTACTTC CASSRQETQYF
TRBJ2-1 - TRBV5-4 - TGTGCCAGCAGCTTGAGGGGGGGCGGCAATGAGCAGTTCTTC CASSLRGGGNEQFF
TRBJ2-1 - TRBV27 TRBD1 TGTGCCAGCAGTTTTAACAGGGGTAATGAGCAGTTCTTC CASSFNRGNEQFF
TRBJ2-1 - TRBV6-5 - TGTGCCAGCAGTCGGACGCTCTCCTACAATGAGCAGTTCTTC CASSRTLSYNEQFF
TRBJ2-1 - TRBV4-1 - TGCGCCAGCAGCCAAGTTCTAGTCTTGGATGAGCAGTTCTTC CASSQVLVLDEQFF
TRBJ2-3 once TRBV5-1 TRBD2 TGCGCCAGCAGGCGGGGGGCTCCCTCTGGCACAGATACGCAGTATTTT CASRRGAPSGTDTQYF
TRBJ2-2 few TRBV3-1/TRBV3-2 - TGTGCCAGCAGCCCGCCGGGAACGAACACCGGGGAGCTGTTTTTT CASSPPGTNTGELFF
TRBJ2-7 few TRBV5-1 TRBD2 TGCGCCAGCAGCTTGGACATCGCGCGGGGGATAATCGAGCAGTACTTC CASSLDIARGIIEQYF
TRBJ1-1 few TRBV6-2/TRBV6-3 TRBD1 TGTGCCAGCAGTTACACGGAACAGGGGACTGAAGCTTTCTTT CASSYTEQGTEAFF
TRBJ1-6 - TRBV27 - TGTGCCAGCAGTTTTGAGGGCCTTGGTTCACCCCTCCACTTT CASSFEGLGSPLHF
TRBJ1-1 - TRBV30 - TGTGCCTGGAGTGCCGAGGGAGCCACTGAAGCTTTCTTT CAWSAEGATEAFF
TRBJ2-2 - TRBV4-3 - TGCGCCAGCAGCGTAAAGATGAACACCGGGGAGCTGTTTTTT CASSVKMNTGELFF
TRBJ2-7 - TRBV7-2 - TGTGCCAGCAGCTTTCGGCAAGGGTCCTACGAGCAGTACTTC CASSFRQGSYEQYF
TRBJ2-2 - TRBV19 TRBD1 TGTGCCAGTAGTATCGGGCAGGGGGACACCGGGGAGCTGTTTTTT CASSIGQGDTGELFF
TRBJ2-3 - TRBV6-5 - TGTGCCAGCAGTTATCGACCCACCAGCCGCACAGATACGCAGTATTTT CASSYRPTSRTDTQYF
TRBJ2-5 - TRBV4-3 - TGCGCCAGCAGCCAAGAGGGGGGCGGTGGGGAGACCCAGTACTTC CASSQEGGGGETQYF
TRBJ2-5 - TRBV30 TRBD1 TGTGCCGGGGTAGGGGACAGAGAGACCCAGTACTTC CAGVGDRETQYF
TRBJ2-7 - TRBV2 TRBD1 TGTGCAGTAAACGGCGGGACAGGGCTTCGGGAGCAGTACTTC CAVNGGTGLREQYF
TRBJ1-2 once TRBV18 - TGTGCCAGCTCGCCTGCACAGGAATCATATGGCTACACCTTC CASSPAQESYGYTF
TRBJ1-2 few TRBV21-1 - TGTGCCAGCAGCGCAGCCGGGACAGGGCACTATGGCTACACCTTC CASSAAGTGHYGYTF
TRBJ1-1 - TRBV4-1 TRBD1 TGCGCCAGCAGCCAAGTCCCGGGACAGGGAATGAACACTGAAGCTTTCTTT CASSQVPGQGMNTEAFF
TRBJ1-3 once TRBV9 - TGTGCCAGCAGCGCCAGGGAGGACGGAAACACCATATATTTT CASSAREDGNTIYF
TRBJ2-7 - TRBV7-9 - TGTGCCAGCAGCTTATTGTCAGGGTACGAGCAGTACTTC CASSLLSGYEQYF
TRBJ2-7 - TRBV7-2 TRBD1 TGTGCCAGCAGTCAGACACCGGGACAGGGCTACGAGCAGTACTTC CASSQTPGQGYEQYF
TRBJ1-5 - TRBV6-1 TRBD1 TGTGCCAGCAGTGGTTTAGCAGGGGGCTTTGGTCAGCCCCAGCATTTT CASSGLAGGFGQPQHF
TRBJ1-2 - TRBV3-1/TRBV3-2 TRBD1 TGTGCCAGCAGTTCAGGGACAGGGGACAACACCTTC CASSSGTGDNTF
TRBJ2-6 - TRBV6-2/TRBV6-3 TRBD2 TGTGCCAGCAGTTACCCTACTAGCGGGAGGTCTGGGGCCAACGTCCTGACTTTC CASSYPTSGRSGANVLTF
TRBJ2-3 once TRBV20-1 TRBD2 TGCAGTGCTAGTGGTCTAAGCGGGGGGGATTCTAGCACAGATACGCAGTATTTT CSASGLSGGDSSTDTQYF
TRBJ2-1 - TRBV7-2 TRBD2 TGTGCCAGCGCTAGCGGTATATATGAGCAGTTCTTC CASASGIYEQFF
TRBJ2-7 - TRBV28 TRBD2 TGTGCCAGCAGTGTTCCGACTAGCGGGAGCTACGAGCAGTACTTC CASSVPTSGSYEQYF
TRBJ2-1 - TRBV6-2/TRBV6-3 - TGTGCCAGCAGTTACAACGATCCCTCCTACAATGAGCAGTTCTTC CASSYNDPSYNEQFF